These T cell receptor beta chains were read from a single sample in a study of CD8+ T cells in alopecia areata. This table comes from immunoSEQ multiplex PCR, and its TCRdb copy is limited to in-frame clones, with some not included. The table has roughly 130,000 clones, roughly 58% seen once. The sequencing here drew on CD4+ T cells sorted from blood, taken at week 0. The receptors shown here come from a human donor with alopecia areata. The conserved cysteine and the conserved F or W are not part of the CDR3 here.

V gene	J gene	CDR3 protein
TRBV5-1	TRBJ1-1	ASSSDMNTEAF
TRBV4-1	TRBJ2-5	ASSPDRGDETQY
TRBV9	TRBJ2-1	ASSVGSGTYNEQF
TRBV6-6	TRBJ2-5	ASSYSMGAGETQY
TRBV5-1	TRBJ2-3	ASSLDHRGRWSSTDTQY
TRBV7-2	TRBJ2-5	ASSLGGGKTQY
TRBV29-1	TRBJ1-5	SVLAGNSNQPQH
TRBV18	TRBJ2-5	ASSPQGVSETQY
TRBV2	TRBJ2-5	ASNPTVQETQY
TRBV15	TRBJ2-1	ATSRGLAGDNEQF
TRBV18	TRBJ1-1	ASSPPPRGRGNTEAF
TRBV7-3	TRBJ2-1	ASSWTASNEQF
TRBV2	TRBJ2-5	ASSPGREETQY
TRBV7-9	TRBJ1-1	ASSVTGSNTEAF
TRBV19	TRBJ1-2	AASGQGGAAT
TRBV7-9	TRBJ2-5	ASSLGQGQETQY
TRBV2	TRBJ1-1	ASILRTALMNTEAF
TRBV6-5	TRBJ1-1	ASSIRGGPGVGAF
TRBV29-1	TRBJ2-3	SVEGGLGDTQY
TRBV27	TRBJ2-1	ASSLQGQSYNEQF
TRBV7-6	TRBJ2-2	ASSLPLTGAGELF
TRBV7-8	TRBJ2-1	ASSLSRVSEQF
TRBV4-1	TRBJ1-2	ASSQEIGQLAYGYT
TRBV9	TRBJ2-1	ASSVGGRTINSEQF
TRBV10-3	TRBJ2-3	AISSKREDTQY
TRBV2	TRBJ2-1	ASSSRTSNGEQF
TRBV7-2	-	ASSLERGGLYEQY
TRBV6-5	TRBJ1-2	ASRSTGTGVYGYT
TRBV6-5	TRBJ1-2	ASSLTGTEGYT
TRBV11-2	TRBJ2-5	ASSLRGTTEETQY
TRBV7-6	TRBJ1-3	ASSLSRSGNTIY
TRBV9	TRBJ2-5	ASSGRTQETQY
TRBV9	TRBJ2-5	ASAVGTSGSFETQY
TRBV2	TRBJ2-3	ASTVGQGADTQY
TRBV11-2	TRBJ2-3	ASSFQSGTSTDTQY
TRBV27	TRBJ2-2	ASMGGQGFTGELF
TRBV28	TRBJ2-7	ASSLPRRQVDAYEQY
TRBV10-3	TRBJ2-2	AISARAADNTGELF
TRBV30	TRBJ1-2	AWSAQGTGINYGYT
TRBV7-9	TRBJ1-1	ASSLVAGVNTEAF
TRBV5-6	TRBJ1-2	ASSVDRAAGYT